Following are 12 T cell receptor beta chains from one sample sequenced in a study of memory CD4+ T cells and cytomegalovirus serostatus. Data came from immunoSEQ multiplex PCR; TCRdb stores just in-frame clones and leaves some out. The top ten hold about 4.5% of the sample, which has tens of thousands of clones, 60% to 85% seen once. Single viable CD3+CD4+CD8-CD45RO+ cells were sorted as the memory CD4+ T cells. The sequencing input was memory CD4+ T cells from blood. The receptors derive from an adult in good health and CMV-seropositive.

The chain combines TRBV9 with TRBJ1-2; D is undetermined. Germline loops: CDR1 SGDLS, CDR2 YYNGEE. The CDR3 runs 16 residues. V lost 2 bases and J lost 4, with 18 bases in between. CDR3 DNA sequence: TGTGCCAGCAGCGTCACGACCGGAGCTTCCCTCTATGGCTACACCTTC. Protein: CASSVTTGASLYGYTF.

V and J are TRBV7-3 and TRBJ1-4; D not resolved. The CDR3 spans 12 residues. The V end lost 1 base, the J end lost 8 bases, and 5 bases lay between the germline ends. CDR1 and CDR2 from the germline V gene are SGHTA and FQGTGA. The chain's CDR3 is CASSLRLEKLFF. Written as DNA, the CDR3 is TGTGCCAGCAGCTTAAGGTTAGAAAAACTGTTTTTT.

The V and J genes are TRBV30 and TRBJ2-7; a possible D gene is TRBD1 (6 bases). In germline, CDR1 is GTSNPN, CDR2 SVGIG (reference sequence). With 0 bases removed from V and 2 bases from J, the gap between germline ends came to 8 bases. This CDR3 comprises 13 residues. CDR3 amino acids: CAWSVRGTYEQYF. The CDR3 bases are TGTGCCTGGAGTGTAAGGGGGACCTACGAGCAGTACTTC.

This chain joins TRBV4-3 and TRBJ2-3, with a weak D call TRBD2 (6 bases). The V gene lost 0 bases and the J gene lost 3 bases, with 13 bases spanning the gap. The CDR3 runs 16 residues. From germline, CDR1 is LGHNA and CDR2 YSLEER. The CDR3 nucleotides read TGCGCCAGCAGCCAAGAGATCGGGGGAATGACAGATACGCAGTATTTT. Protein sequence: CASSQEIGGMTDTQYF.

This clone was counted only a few times. The rearrangement links TRBV27 to TRBJ2-7; tentative D call: TRBD2 (7 bases). CDR1 is MNHEY, CDR2 SMNVEV, per germline (reference sequence). Trimming removed 4 bases from V and 7 bases from J, with 14 bases in between. The CDR3 runs to 13 residues. The CDR3 sequence: CASSSWGGLEQYF. The CDR3 DNA follows: TGTGCCAGCAGTTCTTGGGGGGGCCTTGAGCAGTACTTC.

This CDR3 is CASSALRLAYEQYF. In DNA form, the CDR3 reads TGTGCCAGCAGTGCCCTTCGGCTCGCCTACGAGCAGTACTTC. The chain recombines TRBV2 with TRBJ2-7; D not resolved. Germline-derived CDR1 and CDR2 are SNHLY and FYNNEI. The CDR3 covers 14 residues. Trimming cost V 4 bases and J 2 bases, with 12 bases left between them.

V gene TRBV15 combines with J gene TRBJ1-1; D might be TRBD1 (5 bases). CDR3 length: 16 residues. Germline-derived CDR1 and CDR2 are LNHNV and YYDKDF (reference sequence). V was pared by 6 bases and J by 4 bases, with 21 bases between. The CDR3 DNA sequence: TGTGCCACCAGGGGGGGGTTTTCCGGGACTAGCACTGAAGCTTTCTTT. Translation gives CATRGGFSGTSTEAFF.

This clone was seen only once. V usage is TRBV19 and J usage is TRBJ2-5; D remains ambiguous. This CDR3 region has 12 residues. CDR1 and CDR2 (germline): LNHDA, SQIVND (reference sequence). Deletions cut 4 bases from V and 0 bases from J, with 3 bases between. In nucleotides, the CDR3 is TGTGCCAGTAGTAGCCACCAAGAGACCCAGTACTTC. It yields the protein CASSSHQETQYF.

The chain employs TRBV7-8 and TRBJ1-1; 8 nucleotides line up with TRBD1. The CDR3 length is 14 residues. The junction had 6 bases not matched to a gene; V was cut back by 5 bases and J by 4 bases. Per the germline V gene, CDR1 is SGHVS and CDR2 is FQNEAQ. This CDR3 reads CASSNRTGSTEAFF. DNA of the CDR3: TGTGCCAGCAGCAATCGGACAGGGAGCACTGAAGCTTTCTTT. The full variable domain, in which reference TRBV7-8 and TRBJ1-1 provide the parts outside the CDR3, is GAGVSQSPRYKVAKRGQDVALRCDPISGHVSLFWYQQALGQGPEFLTYFQNEAQLDKSGLPSDRFFAERPEGSVSTLKIQRTQQEDSAVYLCASSNRTGSTEAFFGQGTRLTVV.

The CDR3 DNA follows: TGTGCCAGAGATGTGGGCACCTTC. It codes for CARDVGTF. This chain uses TRBV28 with TRBJ1-2; D unresolved. The V end was cut by 9 bases, the J end by 13 bases, with 9 bases between. The CDR3 length is 8 residues. Germline CDR1 is MDHEN and CDR2 is SYDVKM.

The chain is built from TRBV7-2 and TRBJ2-3, with 10 bases that match TRBD1. The CDR3 is 15 amino acids. Germline trimming cut 3 bases from V and 6 bases from J; bases unmatched to any gene: 6. CDR1 and CDR2 from the germline V gene are SGHTA and FQGNSA. The CDR3 is CASSFWTGGRDTQYF. The CDR3 nucleotides are TGTGCCAGCAGCTTTTGGACAGGGGGAAGGGATACGCAGTATTTT.

This chain links TRBV7-8 with TRBJ2-2, with a tentative D call TRBD2 (6 bases). The CDR3 sequence is 17 residues long. Germline V CDR1 and CDR2: SGHVS, FQNEAQ. The ends were cut back, 6 bases at V and 6 bases at J, with 23 bases in the middle. This CDR3 reads CASRPDRDWGSPGELFF. CDR3 DNA sequence: TGTGCCAGCAGACCCGACCGGGACTGGGGGTCGCCCGGGGAGCTGTTTTTT.